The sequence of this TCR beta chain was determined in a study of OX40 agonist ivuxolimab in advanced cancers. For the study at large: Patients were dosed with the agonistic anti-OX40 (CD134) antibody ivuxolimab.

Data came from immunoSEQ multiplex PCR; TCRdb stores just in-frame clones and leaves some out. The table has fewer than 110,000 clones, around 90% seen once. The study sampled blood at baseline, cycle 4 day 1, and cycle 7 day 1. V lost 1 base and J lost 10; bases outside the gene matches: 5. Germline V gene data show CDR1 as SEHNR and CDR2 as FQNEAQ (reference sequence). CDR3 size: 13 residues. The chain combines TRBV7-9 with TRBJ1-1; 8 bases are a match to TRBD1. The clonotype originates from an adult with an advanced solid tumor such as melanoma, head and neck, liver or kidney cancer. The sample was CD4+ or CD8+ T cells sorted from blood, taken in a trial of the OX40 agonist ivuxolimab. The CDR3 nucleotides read TGTGCCAGCAGCTTAGACCAGGGGGCGGGAGCTTTCTTT. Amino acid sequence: CASSLDQGAGAFF.